A single sample gave rise to the 15 T cell receptor beta chains below, sequenced in a study of cytomegalovirus exposure and HLA in healthy donors. Vbeta (60) and Jbeta (13) primers were used in the PCR. Some clones are missing from TCRdb's copy, which holds only in-frame ones; the method was immunoSEQ multiplex PCR. The repertoire table contains 40,000 to 50,000 clones. The specimen was PBMCs. These receptors all stem from a woman in her forties in good health and CMV-seronegative.

J is TRBJ2-7 and V is TRBV5-8; 9 bases line up with TRBD1. V lost 1 base, J lost 3 bases, and 8 bases stayed unmatched. Germline V gene lookup returns CDR1 SGHTS and CDR2 YDEGEE. The CDR3 is 16 amino acids. The CDR3 coding sequence is TGTGCCAGCAGCTTGATGCCGGGACAGGGTGACTACGAGCAGTACTTC. This codes for CASSLMPGQGDYEQYF.

The chain couples TRBV9 to TRBJ1-3; maybe TRBD1 (6 bases). There are 16 residues in the CDR3. Germline CDR1 is SGDLS and CDR2 is YYNGEE. V dropped 4 bases and J dropped 4 bases, with 18 bases sitting between them. The CDR3 nucleotides are TGTGCCAGCAGCTCGCGAGGACAGTCCGCAGGAAACACCATATATTTT. This encodes CASSSRGQSAGNTIYF.

The chain joins TRBV19 to TRBJ1-1; 9 nucleotides line up with TRBD1. This CDR3 contains 13 residues. The V gene's germline CDR1 is LNHDA and CDR2 SQIVND (reference sequence). The junction had 10 bases not matched to a gene; V was cut back by 7 bases and J by 10 bases. The DNA of the CDR3 is TGTGCCAGTATCCGGGGACAGGGATCAGCAGCTTTCTTT. Its translation: CASIRGQGSAAFF.

CDR3: CASSQGRGSSYNEQFF. For the CDR3, the DNA is TGCGCCAGCAGCCAAGGACGCGGGAGCTCCTACAATGAGCAGTTCTTC. The gene calls are TRBV4-1 and TRBJ2-1, with 7 bases lining up with TRBD2. Germline CDR1 MGHRA, CDR2 YSYEKL. Germline trimming cut 1 base from V and 0 bases from J; bases unmatched to any gene: 3. This CDR3 contains 16 residues.

The V call is TRBV19, the J call TRBJ2-5; possible D gene TRBD1, 5 bases. The V gene lost 1 base and the J gene lost 5 bases, with 11 bases spanning the gap. The CDR3 runs to 14 residues. In germline, CDR1 is LNHDA, CDR2 SQIVND (reference sequence). For the CDR3, the DNA is TGTGCCAGTAGTATAGCAGGGTACGAGGAGACCCAGTACTTC. The encoded protein is CASSIAGYEETQYF.

Of note for this clone: One end of the junction does not line up with germline, which may come from a read error. The chain employs TRBV6-5 and TRBJ1-3; possibly TRBD1 for D (5 bases). The CDR3 covers 15 residues. Germline values: CDR1 MNHEY, CDR2 SVGAGI. The CDR3 region is CASSSSLQGGNNIYF. CDR3 nucleotides: TGTGCCAGCAGCTCATCCCTCCAGGGTGGAAACAACATATATTTT.

This chain joins TRBV9 and TRBJ2-7, with a possible D match to TRBD2 (5 bases). This CDR3 comprises 16 residues. Germline V gene lookup returns CDR1 SGDLS and CDR2 YYNGEE. Trimming removed 0 bases from V and 2 bases from J, with 15 bases in between. The CDR3 bases are TGTGCCAGCAGCGTAGGGGTGGGAGAGGGAGCCTACGAGCAGTACTTC. It codes for CASSVGVGEGAYEQYF.

V is TRBV7-9 and J is TRBJ1-5, with TRBD1 matching over 9 bases. V was clipped by 1 base and J by 4 bases; unmatched bases: 2. Germline V CDR1 and CDR2: SEHNR, FQNEAQ (reference sequence). The CDR3 runs to 15 residues. DNA of the CDR3: TGTGCCAGCAGCTTAGGGGGACAGGGAAATCAGCCCCAGCATTTT. Protein: CASSLGGQGNQPQHF.

As regards this clone: An end of the junction differs from the germline gene, which may be a read error. V gene TRBV4-2 combines with J gene TRBJ2-2, with TRBD1 matching 10 bases. The germline V gene encodes CDR1 LGHNA and CDR2 YNFKEQ. This CDR3 is 15 amino acids long. The CDR3 reads CASSQGQGNAGELFF. The CDR3 DNA follows: TGTGCCAGCAGCCAGGGACAGGGGAACGCCGGGGAGCTGTTTTTT.

The gene calls are TRBV9 and TRBJ2-7, with 9 bases identical to TRBD1. This CDR3 has 16 amino acids. With 3 bases clipped from V and 3 bases from J, the junction kept 10 bases outside the gene matches. The germline V gene has CDR1 SGDLS and CDR2 YYNGEE. CDR3 sequence reads: CASSEGPPGQGYEQYF. The CDR3 coding sequence is TGTGCCAGCAGCGAAGGGCCACCGGGACAGGGCTACGAGCAGTACTTC. The full variable domain, with the rest looked up from reference TRBV9 and TRBJ2-7, is DSGVTQTPKHLITATGQRVTLRCSPRSGDLSVYWYQQSLDQGLQFLIQYYNGEERAKGNILERFSAQQFPDLHSELNLSSLELGDSALYFCASSEGPPGQGYEQYFGPGTRLTVT.

The chain joins TRBV29-1 to TRBJ2-1, with 9 bases identical to TRBD2. This CDR3 has 17 amino acids. Trimming removed 0 bases from V and 5 bases from J; junction bases left unmatched: 11. Per germline, CDR1 SQVTM and CDR2 ANQGSEA. In nucleotides, the CDR3 is TGCAGCGTTGAAGATCGGCGAGGACTAGCGCGCAACAATGAGCAGTTCTTC. This encodes CSVEDRRGLARNNEQFF.

The chain links TRBV7-2 to TRBJ2-7; 7 bases are a match to TRBD1. This CDR3 has 14 amino acids. Trimming at V came to 5 bases and at J to 0 bases, leaving 4 bases not matched to a gene. Germline CDR1 is SGHTA and CDR2 is FQGNSA. CDR3 protein: CASSPDRFSYEQYF. The CDR3 region has the DNA TGTGCCAGCAGCCCGGACAGGTTCTCCTACGAGCAGTACTTC.

This chain links TRBV2 with TRBJ1-5; TRBD1 matches at 10 bases. CDR3 size: 15 residues. Unmatched junction bases numbered 7, after V lost 5 bases and J lost 6 bases. Germline loops: CDR1 SNHLY, CDR2 FYNNEI. The CDR3 DNA follows: TGTGCCAGCAGTCCCGACGGACAGGGGGTTCAGCCCCAGCATTTT. This translates into CASSPDGQGVQPQHF.

This chain uses TRBV6-1 with TRBJ1-1, with a possible D match to TRBD1 (5 bases). The length of the CDR3 is 15 residues. In germline, CDR1 is MNHNS, CDR2 SASEGT. V was trimmed by 6 bases and J by 0 bases, leaving 14 bases between them. The CDR3: CASRAGLILNTEAFF. Written as DNA, the CDR3 is TGTGCCAGCAGGGCGGGACTGATTCTGAACACTGAAGCTTTCTTT.

This chain links TRBV18 with TRBJ2-5; tentative D call: TRBD1 (6 bases). The CDR3 totals 14 residues. Germline values: CDR1 KGHSH, CDR2 LQKENI. The ends were cut back, 3 bases at V and 1 base at J, with 9 bases in the middle. The CDR3 region has the DNA TGTGCCAGCTCACCTGCAGGGGTCCAAGAGACCCAGTACTTC. Translated, it gives CASSPAGVQETQYF.